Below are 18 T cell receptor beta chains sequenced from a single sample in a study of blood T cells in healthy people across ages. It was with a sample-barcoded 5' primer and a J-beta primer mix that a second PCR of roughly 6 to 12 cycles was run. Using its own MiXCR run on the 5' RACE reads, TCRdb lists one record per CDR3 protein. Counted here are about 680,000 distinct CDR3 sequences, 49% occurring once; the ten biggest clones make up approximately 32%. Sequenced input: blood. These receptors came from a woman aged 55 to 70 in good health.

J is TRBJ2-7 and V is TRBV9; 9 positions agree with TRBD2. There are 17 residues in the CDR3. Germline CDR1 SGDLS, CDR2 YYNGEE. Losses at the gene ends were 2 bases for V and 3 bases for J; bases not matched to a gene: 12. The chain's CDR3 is CASSVGPPGLARYEQYF. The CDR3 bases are TGTGCCAGCAGCGTTGGCCCCCCGGGACTAGCTCGCTACGAGCAGTACTTC. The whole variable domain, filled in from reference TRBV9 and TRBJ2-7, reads DSGVTQTPKHLITATGQRVTLRCSPRSGDLSVYWYQQSLDQGLQFLIQYYNGEERAKGNILERFSAQQFPDLHSELNLSSLELGDSALYFCASSVGPPGLARYEQYFGPGTRLTVT.

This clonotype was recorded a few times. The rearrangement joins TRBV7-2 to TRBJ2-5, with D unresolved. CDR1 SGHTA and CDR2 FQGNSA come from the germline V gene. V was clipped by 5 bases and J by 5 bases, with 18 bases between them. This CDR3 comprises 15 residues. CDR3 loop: CASSPLYSGGETQYF. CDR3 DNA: TGTGCCAGCAGCCCCCTCTACTCGGGTGGGGAGACCCAGTACTTC.

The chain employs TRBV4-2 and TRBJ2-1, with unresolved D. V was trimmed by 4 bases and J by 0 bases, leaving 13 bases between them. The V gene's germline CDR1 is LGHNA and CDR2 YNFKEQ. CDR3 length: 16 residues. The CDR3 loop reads CASSRRPPSSYNEQFF. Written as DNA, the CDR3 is TGTGCCAGCAGCCGCCGACCCCCTAGCTCCTACAATGAGCAGTTCTTC.

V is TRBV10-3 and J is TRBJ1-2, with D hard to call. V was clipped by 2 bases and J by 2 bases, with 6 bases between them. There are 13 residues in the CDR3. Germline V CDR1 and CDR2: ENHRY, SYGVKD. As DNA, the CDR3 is TGTGCCATCAGTGAGGCTAGAAACTATGGCTACACCTTC. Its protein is CAISEARNYGYTF.

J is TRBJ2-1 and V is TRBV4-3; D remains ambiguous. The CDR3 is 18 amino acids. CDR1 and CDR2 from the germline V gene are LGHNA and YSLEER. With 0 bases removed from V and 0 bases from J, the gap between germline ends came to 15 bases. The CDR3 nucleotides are TGCGCCAGCAGCCAAGAATTTGTAGGAATAAGCTCCTACAATGAGCAGTTCTTC. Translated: CASSQEFVGISSYNEQFF.

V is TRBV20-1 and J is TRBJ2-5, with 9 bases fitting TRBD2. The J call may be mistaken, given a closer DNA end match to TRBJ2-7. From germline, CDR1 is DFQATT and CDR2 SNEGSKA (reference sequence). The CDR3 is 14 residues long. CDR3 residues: CSARQAGGTYEQYF. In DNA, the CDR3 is TGCAGTGCCAGGCAAGCGGGGGGAACCTACGAGCAGTACTTC.

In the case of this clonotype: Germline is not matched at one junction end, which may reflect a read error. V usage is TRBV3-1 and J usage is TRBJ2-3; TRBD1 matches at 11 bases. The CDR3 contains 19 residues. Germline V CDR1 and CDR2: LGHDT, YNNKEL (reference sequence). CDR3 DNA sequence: TGTGCCGGCAGACTCCGGACAGGGGGCTCTGTGCGGGGCACAGATACGCAGTATTTT. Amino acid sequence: CAGRLRTGGSVRGTDTQYF.

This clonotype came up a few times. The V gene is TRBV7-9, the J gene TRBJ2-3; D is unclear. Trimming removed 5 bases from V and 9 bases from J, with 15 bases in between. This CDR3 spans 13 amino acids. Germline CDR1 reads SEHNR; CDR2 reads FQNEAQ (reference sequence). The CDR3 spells CASSVISLGTQYF. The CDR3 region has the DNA TGTGCCAGCAGCGTTATTAGTTTAGGCACGCAGTATTTT.

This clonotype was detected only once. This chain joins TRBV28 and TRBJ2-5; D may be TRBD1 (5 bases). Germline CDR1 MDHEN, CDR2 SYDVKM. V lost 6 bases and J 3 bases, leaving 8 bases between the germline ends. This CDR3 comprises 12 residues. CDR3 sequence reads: CASRRQKETQYF. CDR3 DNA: TGTGCCAGCAGAAGACAGAAAGAGACCCAGTACTTC.

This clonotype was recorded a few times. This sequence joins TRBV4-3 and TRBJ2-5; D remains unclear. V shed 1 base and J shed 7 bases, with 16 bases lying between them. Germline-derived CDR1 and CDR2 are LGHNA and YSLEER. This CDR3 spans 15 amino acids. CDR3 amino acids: CASSQGVGSTWTQYF. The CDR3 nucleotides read TGCGCCAGCAGCCAAGGGGTCGGCTCCACTTGGACCCAGTACTTC.

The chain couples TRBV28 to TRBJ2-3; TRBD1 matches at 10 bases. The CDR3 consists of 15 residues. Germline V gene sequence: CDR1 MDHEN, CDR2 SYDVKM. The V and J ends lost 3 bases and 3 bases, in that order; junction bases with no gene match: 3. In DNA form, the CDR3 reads TGTGCCAGCAGTTTGACAGGGGGCGAAACAGATACGCAGTATTTT. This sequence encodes CASSLTGGETDTQYF.

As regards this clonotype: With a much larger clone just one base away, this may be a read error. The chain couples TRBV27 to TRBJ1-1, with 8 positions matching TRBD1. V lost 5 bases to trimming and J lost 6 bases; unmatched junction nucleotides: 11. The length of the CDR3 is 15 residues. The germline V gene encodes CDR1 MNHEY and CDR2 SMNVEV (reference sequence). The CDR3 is CASSRQGFGDAEAFF. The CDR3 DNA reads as TGTGCCAGCAGTCGACAGGGGTTCGGGGACGCTGAAGCTTTCTTT.

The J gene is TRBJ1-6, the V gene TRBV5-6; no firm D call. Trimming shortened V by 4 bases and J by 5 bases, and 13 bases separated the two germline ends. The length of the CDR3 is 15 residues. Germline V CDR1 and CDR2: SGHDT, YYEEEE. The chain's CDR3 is CASSLDRTDNSPLHF. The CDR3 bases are TGTGCCAGCAGCCTCGATAGGACGGATAATTCACCCCTCCACTTT.

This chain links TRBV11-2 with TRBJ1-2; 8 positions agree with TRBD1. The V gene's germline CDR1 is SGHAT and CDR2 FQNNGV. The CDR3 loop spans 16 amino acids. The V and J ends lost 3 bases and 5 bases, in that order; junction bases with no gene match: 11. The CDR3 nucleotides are TGTGCCAGCAGCTTCGACAGGGGCTACTCCCCTTATGGCTACACCTTC. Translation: CASSFDRGYSPYGYTF.

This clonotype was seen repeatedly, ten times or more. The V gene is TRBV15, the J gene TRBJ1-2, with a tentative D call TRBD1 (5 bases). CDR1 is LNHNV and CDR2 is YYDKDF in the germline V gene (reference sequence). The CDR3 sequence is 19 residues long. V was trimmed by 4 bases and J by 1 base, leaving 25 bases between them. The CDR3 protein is CATSTVEASTENLNYGYTF. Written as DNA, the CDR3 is TGTGCCACCAGCACGGTGGAGGCGTCGACAGAAAACCTTAACTATGGCTACACCTTC.

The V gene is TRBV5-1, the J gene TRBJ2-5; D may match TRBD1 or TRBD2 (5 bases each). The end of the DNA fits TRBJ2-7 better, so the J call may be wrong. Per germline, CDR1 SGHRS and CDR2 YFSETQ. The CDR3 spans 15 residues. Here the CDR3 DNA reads TGCGCCAGCAGCTTAGTCCGGGACCGCAAAAACGAGCAGTACTTC. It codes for CASSLVRDRKNEQYF.

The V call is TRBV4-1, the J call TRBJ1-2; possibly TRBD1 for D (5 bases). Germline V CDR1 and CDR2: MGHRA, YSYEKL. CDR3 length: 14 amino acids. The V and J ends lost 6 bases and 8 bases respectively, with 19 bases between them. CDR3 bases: TGCGCCAGCAGAGGTGCGGGGGAATATATGGGCTACACCTTC. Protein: CASRGAGEYMGYTF.

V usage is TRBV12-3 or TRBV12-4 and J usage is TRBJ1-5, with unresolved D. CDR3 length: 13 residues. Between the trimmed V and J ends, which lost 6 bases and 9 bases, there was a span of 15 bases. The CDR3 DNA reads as TGTGCCAGCAGCTCCTCCTTTGGGTGGCCCCAGCATTTT. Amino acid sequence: CASSSSFGWPQHF.